This is a list of T cell receptor beta chains from one sample in a study of cytomegalovirus exposure and HLA in healthy donors. Clones were sequenced by immunoSEQ multiplex PCR, and TCRdb holds only the in-frame ones, with some missing. The sample holds fewer than 120,000 clones, approximately 78% seen once. Sequenced material: PBMCs. The source of these receptors is a woman in her 30s in good health and CMV-seronegative. Both conserved end residues are part of each CDR3. D genes are given only for firm matches. Clone size is given for some rows only: seen once, a few or many times, or a class if the clone is expanded.

D gene,V gene,J gene,clone size,CDR3 DNA,CDR3 protein
-,TRBV5-1,TRBJ1-2,-,TGCGCCAGCAGCTTGATCGGGACAAGAATCTATGGCTACACCTTC,CASSLIGTRIYGYTF
TRBD1,TRBV6-5,TRBJ2-1,few,TGTGCCAGCTCCGGGACAGGGAACTACAATGAGCAGTTCTTC,CASSGTGNYNEQFF
-,TRBV19,TRBJ1-3,few,TGTGCCAGTAGGATTGGGGGCGGAAACACCATATATTTT,CASRIGGGNTIYF
TRBD1,TRBV28,TRBJ2-5,-,TGTGCCAGCAGTTATCAGACAGGGAAGGGGGAGACCCAGTACTTC,CASSYQTGKGETQYF
TRBD1,TRBV6-1,TRBJ1-2,once,TGTGCCAGCATGAAACAGGGGGAGGTCTATGGCTACACCTTC,CASMKQGEVYGYTF
TRBD2,TRBV7-8,TRBJ2-7,-,TGTGCCAGCAGCTTACGCGGGAGGAGCTCCTACGAGCAGTACTTC,CASSLRGRSSYEQYF
TRBD2,TRBV19,TRBJ2-1,-,TGTGCCATTGCAACTAGCGGGGGACGCAATGAGCAGTTCTTC,CAIATSGGRNEQFF
-,TRBV30,TRBJ1-6,-,TGTGCCTGGAGTGTAATCAGGGCAGCCTCCTATAATTCACCCCTCCACTTT,CAWSVIRAASYNSPLHF
-,TRBV4-2,TRBJ2-5,few,TGTGCCAGCAGCCATGGGGGCCGGGACCTCCAAGGGACCCAGTACTTC,CASSHGGRDLQGTQYF
-,TRBV18,TRBJ1-4,-,TGTGCCAGCTCACCGGGGCAGACGAATGAAAAACTGTTTTTT,CASSPGQTNEKLFF
-,TRBV29-1,TRBJ1-2,-,TGCAGCGTTGTGCTTCAGGGTAGTCATGGCTACACCTTC,CSVVLQGSHGYTF
-,TRBV7-2,TRBJ1-1,few,TGTGCCAGCAGCTTCGGGGGGAACACTGAAGCTTTCTTT,CASSFGGNTEAFF
-,TRBV6-1,TRBJ1-1,-,TGTGCCAGCAGTCCGGGACAAATGAACACTGAAGCTTTCTTT,CASSPGQMNTEAFF
-,TRBV20-1,TRBJ1-2,-,TGCAGTGCTAGAGTGGCCTCCGGCTACACCTTC,CSARVASGYTF
-,TRBV19,TRBJ1-5,-,TGTGCCAGTAGTATAGTCCAGGAGGGGCCCCAGCATTTT,CASSIVQEGPQHF
TRBD1,TRBV27,TRBJ1-2,-,TGTGCCAGCAGTAAACAGGGGAAGAGTGGCTACACCTTC,CASSKQGKSGYTF
-,TRBV29-1,TRBJ2-1,-,TGCAGCGTCTTACCTGGACAGATAAGCAACAATGAGCAGTTCTTC,CSVLPGQISNNEQFF
-,TRBV4-1,TRBJ1-1,-,TGCGCCAGCAGAGGGGTGAACACTGAAGCTTTCTTT,CASRGVNTEAFF
-,TRBV2,TRBJ2-7,once,TGTGCCAGCACAGAACAGGGCCCCTCCTACGAGCAGTACTTC,CASTEQGPSYEQYF
-,TRBV4-3,TRBJ1-1,-,TGCGCCAGCAGCCCGCAGACAAGGAACACTGAAGCTTTCTTT,CASSPQTRNTEAFF
TRBD2,TRBV9,TRBJ2-5,-,TGTGCCAGCAGCGTAGGCGGGGGGTGGCAAGAGACCCAGTACTTC,CASSVGGGWQETQYF
-,TRBV4-2,TRBJ1-4,-,TGTGCCAGCAGCCAGACAGTGAATAATGAAAAACTGTTTTTT,CASSQTVNNEKLFF
-,TRBV30,TRBJ2-1,few,TGTGCCTGGAATGGACTGAGCTCCTACAATGAGCAGTTCTTC,CAWNGLSSYNEQFF
TRBD1,TRBV5-8,TRBJ2-1,-,TGTGCCAGCAGCTTGGAGTACGGGGACAGGAGTTACAATGAGCAGTTCTTC,CASSLEYGDRSYNEQFF
TRBD1,TRBV10-1,TRBJ1-6,once,TGCGCCAGCAGTGAATGGGCAGGGGGCGTCTCCTATAATTCACCCCTCCACTTT,CASSEWAGGVSYNSPLHF
-,TRBV30,TRBJ1-6,-,TGTGCCTGGGGACAGATGAATTCACCCCTCCACTTT,CAWGQMNSPLHF
TRBD2,TRBV5-6,TRBJ2-1,-,TGTGCCAGCAGCTTGTACAGCGGGAGGCCCTACAATGAGCAGTTCTTC,CASSLYSGRPYNEQFF
TRBD2,TRBV5-1,TRBJ2-1,-,TGCGCCAGCAGCCCCGGACTAGCGGGGGGTTACAATGAGCAGTTCTTC,CASSPGLAGGYNEQFF
-,TRBV28,TRBJ1-5,-,TGTGCCAGCACCCAAACGGGGTTTGGCAATCAGCCCCAGCATTTT,CASTQTGFGNQPQHF
-,TRBV14,TRBJ2-3,-,TGTGCCAGCAGCCAAGGCCGGAGACGGATGAATACAGATACGCAGTATTTT,CASSQGRRRMNTDTQYF
-,TRBV4-3,TRBJ2-1,-,TGCGCCAGCAGCCAAGATCGCGGGGGCCTCTCCAATGAGCAGTTCTTC,CASSQDRGGLSNEQFF
TRBD1,TRBV7-6,TRBJ2-7,-,TGTGCCAGCAGCACTGGTCCGGGACAGGGGAACTACGAGCAGTACTTC,CASSTGPGQGNYEQYF
-,TRBV4-1,TRBJ1-4,-,TGCGCCAGCAGCCAAGTACAGGCCTCCTTTGCAACTAATGAAAAACTGTTTTTT,CASSQVQASFATNEKLFF